Given below is one T cell receptor beta chain in context. Its target is unknown. This specimen comes from a study of CXCR3-negative and CXCR3-positive naive CD8 T cells. Across the study: Per library, roughly 1.4 +/- 0.3 million reads; approximately 150 million TRB reads overall. Study conclusions and caveats: CXCR3-positive naive cells had more hydrophobic TRB CDR3s than CXCR3-negative naive cells. Naive subsets had comparable surface CD5; TCR strength was inferred from TRB CDR3 properties.

The TRB cDNA libraries were prepared by 5' RACE with UMI labels. TCRdb re-called the 5' RACE reads and catalogs CDR3 proteins one per entry, DNA excluded. The table for this sample gives around 81,000 distinct CDR3 sequences. This sequence originates from a human donor in good health. Some clones in this sample may be carry-over from other donors' samples. The sample was naive CXCR3- CD8+ T cells from blood. Subset specified: CD45RO-CCR7+CD27+CD95- naive CD8+ T cells lacking CXCR3 (TNR3-).

CDR3 region: CASSFGTSGSTDTQYF. The chain carries TRBV28 and TRBJ2-3; TCRdb selects TRBD2, and the lack of DNA leaves this call unchecked. The germline V gene encodes CDR1 MDHEN and CDR2 SYDVKM. The CDR3 extends over 16 amino acids.